The rows below give T cell receptor beta chains drawn from one sample of a study of blood T cells in healthy people across ages. TCRdb reprocessed the 5' RACE reads with MiXCR, giving one entry per CDR3 protein. The profile shows roughly 800,000 distinct CDR3 sequences, approximately 25% of them singletons. These records were also assigned to another study, of T cells of mothers and their children.

Sequencing was carried out using blood. Receptors originate from a boy aged 10-17 years in good health. The CDR3 runs from the conserved cysteine through the conserved F or W. Each record gives: clone size, D gene, V gene, J gene, CDR3 DNA, CDR3 protein. The D gene is left open where the match is weak. Only part of the rows carry a size: once, few, many, or a class if the clone is expanded.

abundance: .; d_gene: TRBD2; v_gene: TRBV12-3/TRBV12-4; j_gene: TRBJ2-7; CDR3nt: TGTGCCAGCAAAGCGGGGGTGACCTACGAGCAGTACTTC; CDR3aa: CASKAGVTYEQYF
abundance: few; d_gene: TRBD2; v_gene: TRBV5-1; j_gene: TRBJ2-7; CDR3nt: TGCGCCAGCAGCCCCCGTAAAACTAGCGGGACCTCCTACGAGCAGTACTTC; CDR3aa: CASSPRKTSGTSYEQYF
abundance: .; d_gene: .; v_gene: TRBV5-1; j_gene: TRBJ1-3; CDR3nt: TGCGCCAGCAGTTCCGAGACAGGTGCTGGAAACACCATATATTTT; CDR3aa: CASSSETGAGNTIYF
abundance: .; d_gene: TRBD1; v_gene: TRBV29-1; j_gene: TRBJ2-1; CDR3nt: TGCAGCGTTGAAGGCCGTCAGGGGGCGGGAAATGAGCAGTTCTTC; CDR3aa: CSVEGRQGAGNEQFF
abundance: few; d_gene: TRBD2; v_gene: TRBV20-1; j_gene: TRBJ2-7; CDR3nt: TGCAGTGCTAGTATTCGACTAGCGGGGTCCTACGAGCAGTACTTC; CDR3aa: CSASIRLAGSYEQYF
abundance: few; d_gene: .; v_gene: TRBV20-1; j_gene: TRBJ1-1; CDR3nt: TGCAGTGCTAGATCCGACCCCGGGGGGGGTGAAGCTTTCTTT; CDR3aa: CSARSDPGGGEAFF
abundance: few; d_gene: .; v_gene: TRBV5-1; j_gene: TRBJ2-5; CDR3nt: TGCGCCAGCAGCTTGGGACAGGCCTGGGAGACCCAGTACTTC; CDR3aa: CASSLGQAWETQYF
abundance: .; d_gene: .; v_gene: TRBV20-1; j_gene: TRBJ2-7; CDR3nt: TGCAGTGCTAGAGTTGCCTTCTCCGAGCAGTACTTC; CDR3aa: CSARVAFSEQYF
abundance: .; d_gene: .; v_gene: TRBV2; j_gene: TRBJ2-7; CDR3nt: TGTGCCAGCAGTGTAGAACACACCTACGAGCAGTACTTC; CDR3aa: CASSVEHTYEQYF
abundance: .; d_gene: .; v_gene: TRBV20-1; j_gene: TRBJ2-3; CDR3nt: TGCAGTGCCCCATCCGGGACACTTAGCACAGATACGCAGTATTTT; CDR3aa: CSAPSGTLSTDTQYF
abundance: .; d_gene: TRBD1; v_gene: TRBV5-1; j_gene: TRBJ1-2; CDR3nt: TGCGCCAGCAGCTTGGGGGACAGGGAAGGGTCCGGCTACACCTTC; CDR3aa: CASSLGDREGSGYTF
abundance: .; d_gene: TRBD2; v_gene: TRBV5-1; j_gene: TRBJ2-3; CDR3nt: TGCGCCAGCAGCCCGGGACTAGCGGGATCCGGGGATACGCAGTATTTT; CDR3aa: CASSPGLAGSGDTQYF
abundance: .; d_gene: TRBD2; v_gene: TRBV6-2/TRBV6-3; j_gene: TRBJ2-1; CDR3nt: TGTGCCAGCAGACCTAGCGGGGGGATCTCTGATGAGCAGTTCTTC; CDR3aa: CASRPSGGISDEQFF
abundance: .; d_gene: TRBD2; v_gene: TRBV18; j_gene: TRBJ2-1; CDR3nt: TGTGCCAGCTCACCCTCTTTAGCGGGAGATCCTGAGCAGTTCTTC; CDR3aa: CASSPSLAGDPEQFF
abundance: few; d_gene: TRBD1; v_gene: TRBV6-5; j_gene: TRBJ2-7; CDR3nt: TGTGCCACGACCCGGGACAGTTCCTACGAGCAGTACTTC; CDR3aa: CATTRDSSYEQYF
abundance: .; d_gene: TRBD1; v_gene: TRBV20-1; j_gene: TRBJ2-1; CDR3nt: TGCAGTGCTGGACAGGTCTTGGGCTACAATGAGCAGTTCTTC; CDR3aa: CSAGQVLGYNEQFF
abundance: few; d_gene: .; v_gene: TRBV18; j_gene: TRBJ1-1; CDR3nt: TGTGCCAGCTCACGGGCAATAGGCCCAACCACGGCTGAAGCTTTCTTT; CDR3aa: CASSRAIGPTTAEAFF
abundance: .; d_gene: TRBD2; v_gene: TRBV7-2; j_gene: TRBJ2-5; CDR3nt: TGTGCCAGCAGCTCAGCGGGAAGTAAGAAGACCCAGTACTTC; CDR3aa: CASSSAGSKKTQYF
abundance: .; d_gene: .; v_gene: TRBV10-3; j_gene: TRBJ2-7; CDR3nt: TGTGCCATCAGGGACACCTACGAGCAGTCCTTC; CDR3aa: CAIRDTYEQSF
abundance: .; d_gene: .; v_gene: TRBV28; j_gene: TRBJ2-7; CDR3nt: TGTGCCAGCAGTAAACGAGTAGATGAGCAGTACTTC; CDR3aa: CASSKRVDEQYF
abundance: few; d_gene: TRBD1; v_gene: TRBV11-2; j_gene: TRBJ2-1; CDR3nt: TGTGCCAGCAGCTTACTCGCTGGGACAGCGAGCTATGAGCAGTTCTTC; CDR3aa: CASSLLAGTASYEQFF
abundance: .; d_gene: .; v_gene: TRBV12-3/TRBV12-4; j_gene: TRBJ1-5; CDR3nt: TGTGCCAGCAGTATTGATCAGCCCCAGCATTTT; CDR3aa: CASSIDQPQHF
abundance: .; d_gene: TRBD1; v_gene: TRBV7-2; j_gene: TRBJ2-3; CDR3nt: TGTGCCAGCAGCTTATCAGGGGGCGTCGGCACAGATACGCAGTATTTT; CDR3aa: CASSLSGGVGTDTQYF
abundance: few; d_gene: .; v_gene: TRBV20-1; j_gene: TRBJ2-2; CDR3nt: TGCAGTGCTAGTGGGGAGTTGAACACCGGGGAGCTGTTTTTT; CDR3aa: CSASGELNTGELFF
abundance: .; d_gene: TRBD2; v_gene: TRBV7-2; j_gene: TRBJ2-5; CDR3nt: TGTGCCAGCAGCTTAGGACTAGCCTCCTCGGAGACCCAGTACTTC; CDR3aa: CASSLGLASSETQYF
abundance: few; d_gene: .; v_gene: TRBV7-6; j_gene: TRBJ2-2; CDR3nt: TGTGCCAGCAGCTTAGGCCCTAGTCCTCCCCCCGGGGAGCTGTTTTTT; CDR3aa: CASSLGPSPPPGELFF
abundance: few; d_gene: TRBD2; v_gene: TRBV10-2; j_gene: TRBJ2-7; CDR3nt: TGCGCCAGCAGTGAGACCCTAGCGGGACCCCTCTACGAGCAGTACTTC; CDR3aa: CASSETLAGPLYEQYF
abundance: .; d_gene: TRBD2; v_gene: TRBV20-1; j_gene: TRBJ2-3; CDR3nt: TGCAGTGCTGACACCGGGACTAGTTCCGCAGATACGCAGTATTTT; CDR3aa: CSADTGTSSADTQYF
abundance: .; d_gene: .; v_gene: TRBV20-1; j_gene: TRBJ2-7; CDR3nt: TGCAGTGCTAGGGGAACAATTAACTACGAGCAGTACTTC; CDR3aa: CSARGTINYEQYF